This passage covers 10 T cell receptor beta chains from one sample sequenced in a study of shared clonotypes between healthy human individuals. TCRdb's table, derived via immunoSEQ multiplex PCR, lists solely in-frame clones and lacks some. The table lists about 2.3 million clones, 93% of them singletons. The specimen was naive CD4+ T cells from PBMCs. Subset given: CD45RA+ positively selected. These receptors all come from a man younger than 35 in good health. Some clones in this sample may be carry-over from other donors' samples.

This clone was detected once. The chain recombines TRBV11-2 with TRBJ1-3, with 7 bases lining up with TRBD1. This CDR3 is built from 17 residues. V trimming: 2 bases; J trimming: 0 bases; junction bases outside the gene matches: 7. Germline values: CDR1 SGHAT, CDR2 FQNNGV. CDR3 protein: CASSLRGEGASGNTIYF. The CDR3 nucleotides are TGTGCCAGCAGCTTAAGGGGAGAGGGGGCCTCTGGAAACACCATATATTTT.

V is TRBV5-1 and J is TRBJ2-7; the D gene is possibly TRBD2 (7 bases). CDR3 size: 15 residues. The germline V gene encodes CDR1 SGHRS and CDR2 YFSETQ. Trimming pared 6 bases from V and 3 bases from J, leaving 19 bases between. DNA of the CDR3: TGCGCCAGCACCATACGGGGGGCCGGTCTCTACGAGCAGTACTTC. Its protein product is CASTIRGAGLYEQYF.

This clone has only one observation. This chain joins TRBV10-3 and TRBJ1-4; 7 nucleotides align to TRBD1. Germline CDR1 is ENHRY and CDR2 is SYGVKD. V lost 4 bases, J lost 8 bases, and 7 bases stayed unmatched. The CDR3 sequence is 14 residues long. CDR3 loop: CAISGEGAGEKLFF. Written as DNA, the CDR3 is TGTGCCATCAGTGGGGAGGGGGCCGGCGAAAAACTGTTTTTT.

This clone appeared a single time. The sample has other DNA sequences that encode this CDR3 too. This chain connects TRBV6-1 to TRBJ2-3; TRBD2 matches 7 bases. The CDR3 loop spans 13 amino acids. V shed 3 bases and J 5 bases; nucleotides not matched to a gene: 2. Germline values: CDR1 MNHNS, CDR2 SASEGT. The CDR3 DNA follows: TGTGCCAGCAGTGAGGCGGGAGTAGATACGCAGTATTTT. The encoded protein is CASSEAGVDTQYF.

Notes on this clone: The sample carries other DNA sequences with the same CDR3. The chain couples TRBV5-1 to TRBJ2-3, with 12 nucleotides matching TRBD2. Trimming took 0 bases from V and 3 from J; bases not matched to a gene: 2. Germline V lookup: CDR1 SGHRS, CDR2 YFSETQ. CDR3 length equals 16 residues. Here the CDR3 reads CASSLVLAGGTDTQYF. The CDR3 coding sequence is TGCGCCAGCAGCTTGGTACTAGCGGGAGGTACAGATACGCAGTATTTT.

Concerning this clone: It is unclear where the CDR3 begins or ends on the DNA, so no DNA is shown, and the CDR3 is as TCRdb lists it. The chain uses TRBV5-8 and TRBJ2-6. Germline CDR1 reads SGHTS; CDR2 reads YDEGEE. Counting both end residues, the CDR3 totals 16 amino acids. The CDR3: CASSLDFGAGANVLTF.

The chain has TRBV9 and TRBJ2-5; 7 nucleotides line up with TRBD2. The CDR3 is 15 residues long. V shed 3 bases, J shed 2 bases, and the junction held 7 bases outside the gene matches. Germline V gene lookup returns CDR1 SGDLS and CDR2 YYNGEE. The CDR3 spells CASSGSGRGQETQYF. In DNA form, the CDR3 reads TGTGCCAGCAGCGGTAGCGGGCGGGGGCAAGAGACCCAGTACTTC. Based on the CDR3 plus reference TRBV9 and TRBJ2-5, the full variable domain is DSGVTQTPKHLITATGQRVTLRCSPRSGDLSVYWYQQSLDQGLQFLIQYYNGEERAKGNILERFSAQQFPDLHSELNLSSLELGDSALYFCASSGSGRGQETQYFGPGTRLLVL.

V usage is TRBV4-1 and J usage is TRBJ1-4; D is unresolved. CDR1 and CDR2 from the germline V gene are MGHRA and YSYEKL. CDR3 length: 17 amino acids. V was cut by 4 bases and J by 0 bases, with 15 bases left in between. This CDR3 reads CASSPQGRTATNEKLFF. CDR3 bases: TGCGCCAGCAGCCCCCAAGGCAGAACGGCAACTAATGAAAAACTGTTTTTT.

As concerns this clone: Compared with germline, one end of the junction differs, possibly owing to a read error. CDR3 nucleotides: TGTGCCAGCAGTTACTCGGTAACATCCGTAGTCTCCTTC. Protein product: CASSYSVTSVVSF. The chain uses TRBV6-5 and TRBJ1-2; D not certain. Germline V CDR1 and CDR2: MNHEY, SVGAGI. The CDR3 contains 13 residues.

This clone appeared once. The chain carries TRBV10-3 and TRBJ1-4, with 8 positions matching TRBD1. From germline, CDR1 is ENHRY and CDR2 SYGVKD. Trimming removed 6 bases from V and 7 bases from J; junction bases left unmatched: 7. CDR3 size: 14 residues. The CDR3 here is CAISRGQGTEKLFF. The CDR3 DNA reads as TGTGCCATCAGCCGAGGACAGGGAACTGAAAAACTGTTTTTT.